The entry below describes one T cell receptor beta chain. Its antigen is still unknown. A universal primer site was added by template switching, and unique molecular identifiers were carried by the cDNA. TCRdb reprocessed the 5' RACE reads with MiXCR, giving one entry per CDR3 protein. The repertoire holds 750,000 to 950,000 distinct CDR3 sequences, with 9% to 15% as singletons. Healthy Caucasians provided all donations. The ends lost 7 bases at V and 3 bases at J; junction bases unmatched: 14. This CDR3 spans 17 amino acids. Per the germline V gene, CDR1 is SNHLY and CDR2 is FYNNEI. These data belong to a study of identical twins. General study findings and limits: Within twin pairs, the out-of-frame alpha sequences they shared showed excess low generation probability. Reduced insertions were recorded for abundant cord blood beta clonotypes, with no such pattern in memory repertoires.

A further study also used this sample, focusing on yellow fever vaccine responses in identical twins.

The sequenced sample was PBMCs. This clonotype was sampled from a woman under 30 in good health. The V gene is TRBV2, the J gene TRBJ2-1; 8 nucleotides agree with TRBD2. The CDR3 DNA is TGTGCCAGCATTCCCAGACCCCCAGCGGGAGTCTACAATGAGCAGTTCTTC. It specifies CASIPRPPAGVYNEQFF.